The rows below give T cell receptor beta chains drawn from one sample of a study of T-cell memory formation after mild COVID-19. One entry per CDR3 protein, called by TCRdb with MiXCR from the 5' RACE reads. Altogether hundreds of thousands of distinct CDR3 sequences are present, about 20% being singletons, with the ten largest covering 8.4%. Source material: PBMCs or a T cell subset sorted from them (not recorded which). These receptors came from an adult woman who had mild COVID-19 (a few samples of this study predate the infection). Cell type and time point are not known. Each CDR3 is given with its conserved first and last residue. A D gene is named only where the DNA matches it firmly. Size is stated for part of the rows, as once, few or many counts, or as a class when the clone is expanded.

abundance: few
j_gene: TRBJ1-4
v_gene: TRBV5-1
d_gene: NA
CDR3aa: CASSFTGTDYEKLFF
CDR3nt: TGCGCCAGCAGCTTTACAGGGACGGATTACGAAAAACTGTTTTTT

abundance: once
j_gene: TRBJ1-6
v_gene: TRBV7-2
d_gene: NA
CDR3aa: CAGGRRVDSPLHF
CDR3nt: TGTGCCGGCGGGCGGAGGGTGGACTCACCCCTCCACTTT

abundance: NA
j_gene: TRBJ1-4
v_gene: TRBV4-1
d_gene: NA
CDR3aa: CASSQGQQNEKLFF
CDR3nt: TGCGCCAGCAGCCAAGGACAGCAGAATGAAAAACTGTTTTTT

abundance: NA
j_gene: TRBJ2-6
v_gene: TRBV7-9
d_gene: TRBD1
CDR3aa: CASSSLHRDRGLSGANVLTF
CDR3nt: TGTGCCAGCAGCTCCCTCCACCGGGACAGGGGGTTATCTGGGGCCAACGTCCTGACTTTC

abundance: NA
j_gene: TRBJ2-3
v_gene: TRBV6-5
d_gene: NA
CDR3aa: CASSGQGGADTQYF
CDR3nt: TGTGCCAGCAGTGGGCAGGGAGGCGCAGATACGCAGTATTTT

abundance: NA
j_gene: TRBJ2-2
v_gene: TRBV4-3
d_gene: NA
CDR3aa: CASSQERGTGEAGELFF
CDR3nt: TGCGCCAGCAGCCAAGAGAGGGGAACGGGAGAGGCCGGGGAGCTGTTTTTT

abundance: NA
j_gene: TRBJ2-3
v_gene: TRBV5-1
d_gene: NA
CDR3aa: CASSFAVQGTDTQYF
CDR3nt: TGCGCCAGCAGCTTTGCAGTCCAGGGCACAGATACGCAGTATTTT

abundance: few
j_gene: TRBJ1-1
v_gene: TRBV12-3/TRBV12-4
d_gene: NA
CDR3aa: CASGARGSGTEAFF
CDR3nt: TGTGCCAGCGGAGCTCGAGGGTCAGGCACTGAAGCTTTCTTT

abundance: NA
j_gene: TRBJ2-3
v_gene: TRBV29-1
d_gene: NA
CDR3aa: CSALSVAGLTDTQYF
CDR3nt: TGCAGCGCCTTATCTGTGGCAGGGCTCACAGATACGCAGTATTTT

abundance: few
j_gene: TRBJ1-1
v_gene: TRBV5-1
d_gene: NA
CDR3aa: CASSLVAATEAFF
CDR3nt: TGCGCCAGCAGCCTCGTGGCTGCCACTGAAGCTTTCTTT

abundance: few
j_gene: TRBJ2-5
v_gene: TRBV14
d_gene: NA
CDR3aa: CASSLYPGTRETQYF
CDR3nt: TGTGCCAGCAGTCTTTACCCGGGGACGAGAGAGACCCAGTACTTC

abundance: NA
j_gene: TRBJ2-1
v_gene: TRBV18
d_gene: TRBD2
CDR3aa: CASSPQEGLAYNEQFF
CDR3nt: TGTGCCAGCTCACCACAGGAGGGACTAGCGTACAATGAGCAGTTCTTC

abundance: few
j_gene: TRBJ2-3
v_gene: TRBV7-9
d_gene: TRBD2
CDR3aa: CASSLSLAGSTDTQYF
CDR3nt: TGTGCCAGCAGCCTGTCACTAGCGGGGAGCACAGATACGCAGTATTTT

abundance: NA
j_gene: TRBJ1-1
v_gene: TRBV30
d_gene: TRBD1
CDR3aa: CAFNRGNTEAFF
CDR3nt: TGTGCCTTTAACAGGGGGAACACTGAAGCTTTCTTT

abundance: few
j_gene: TRBJ2-7
v_gene: TRBV10-3
d_gene: NA
CDR3aa: CAISEDNSYEQYF
CDR3nt: TGTGCCATCAGTGAGGACAACAGCTACGAGCAGTACTTC

abundance: few
j_gene: TRBJ1-1
v_gene: TRBV4-2
d_gene: NA
CDR3aa: CASSQLSGPRAFF
CDR3nt: TGTGCCAGCAGCCAACTCTCCGGGCCCCGAGCTTTCTTT

abundance: NA
j_gene: TRBJ2-3
v_gene: TRBV12-3/TRBV12-4
d_gene: NA
CDR3aa: CASGRLTDTQYF
CDR3nt: TGTGCCAGCGGGAGACTCACAGATACGCAGTATTTT

abundance: NA
j_gene: TRBJ2-7
v_gene: TRBV29-1
d_gene: NA
CDR3aa: CSVPGPQFGEQYF
CDR3nt: TGCAGCGTACCGGGCCCCCAATTCGGCGAGCAGTACTTC

abundance: NA
j_gene: TRBJ2-5
v_gene: TRBV19
d_gene: NA
CDR3aa: CASGTGRGSQETQYF
CDR3nt: TGTGCCAGTGGAACGGGACGTGGGTCCCAAGAGACCCAGTACTTC

abundance: few
j_gene: TRBJ2-1
v_gene: TRBV7-9
d_gene: NA
CDR3aa: CASSLVRGTRNEQFF
CDR3nt: TGTGCCAGCAGCTTAGTCCGCGGGACACGGAATGAGCAGTTCTTC

abundance: few
j_gene: TRBJ2-1
v_gene: TRBV9
d_gene: TRBD2
CDR3aa: CASSVATGGYNEQFF
CDR3nt: TGTGCCAGCAGCGTAGCTACGGGGGGCTACAATGAGCAGTTCTTC

abundance: many
j_gene: TRBJ2-1
v_gene: TRBV5-1
d_gene: TRBD1
CDR3aa: CASSTGDRGLLNEQFF
CDR3nt: TGCGCCAGCAGCACGGGGGACAGGGGGCTACTCAATGAGCAGTTCTTC

abundance: few
j_gene: TRBJ1-2
v_gene: TRBV28
d_gene: NA
CDR3aa: CASFRDLEGYTF
CDR3nt: TGTGCCAGCTTCCGGGACCTAGAGGGCTACACCTTC

abundance: few
j_gene: TRBJ2-1
v_gene: TRBV7-3
d_gene: TRBD2
CDR3aa: CASSLGSGVYNEQFF
CDR3nt: TGTGCCAGCAGCTTAGGTAGCGGGGTCTACAATGAGCAGTTCTTC

abundance: few
j_gene: TRBJ2-7
v_gene: TRBV7-9
d_gene: TRBD1
CDR3aa: CASSPDRGPTSYEQYF
CDR3nt: TGTGCCAGCAGCCCAGACAGGGGACCTACTTCCTACGAGCAGTACTTC

abundance: few
j_gene: TRBJ1-3
v_gene: TRBV28
d_gene: NA
CDR3aa: CASSFKTGPSGNTIYF
CDR3nt: TGTGCCAGCAGTTTTAAGACAGGTCCATCTGGAAACACCATATATTTT

abundance: few
j_gene: TRBJ2-3
v_gene: TRBV5-1
d_gene: NA
CDR3aa: CASSPGTGLPGTDTQYF
CDR3nt: TGCGCCAGCAGCCCCGGGACGGGTCTTCCCGGCACAGATACGCAGTATTTT

abundance: NA
j_gene: TRBJ2-1
v_gene: TRBV20-1
d_gene: NA
CDR3aa: CSASSAARVGEQFF
CDR3nt: TGCAGTGCTAGTTCTGCTGCCCGGGTGGGTGAGCAGTTCTTC

abundance: NA
j_gene: TRBJ1-4
v_gene: TRBV20-1
d_gene: TRBD1
CDR3aa: CSARKEGAGKLFF
CDR3nt: TGCAGTGCTAGAAAGGAGGGGGCGGGAAAACTGTTTTTT